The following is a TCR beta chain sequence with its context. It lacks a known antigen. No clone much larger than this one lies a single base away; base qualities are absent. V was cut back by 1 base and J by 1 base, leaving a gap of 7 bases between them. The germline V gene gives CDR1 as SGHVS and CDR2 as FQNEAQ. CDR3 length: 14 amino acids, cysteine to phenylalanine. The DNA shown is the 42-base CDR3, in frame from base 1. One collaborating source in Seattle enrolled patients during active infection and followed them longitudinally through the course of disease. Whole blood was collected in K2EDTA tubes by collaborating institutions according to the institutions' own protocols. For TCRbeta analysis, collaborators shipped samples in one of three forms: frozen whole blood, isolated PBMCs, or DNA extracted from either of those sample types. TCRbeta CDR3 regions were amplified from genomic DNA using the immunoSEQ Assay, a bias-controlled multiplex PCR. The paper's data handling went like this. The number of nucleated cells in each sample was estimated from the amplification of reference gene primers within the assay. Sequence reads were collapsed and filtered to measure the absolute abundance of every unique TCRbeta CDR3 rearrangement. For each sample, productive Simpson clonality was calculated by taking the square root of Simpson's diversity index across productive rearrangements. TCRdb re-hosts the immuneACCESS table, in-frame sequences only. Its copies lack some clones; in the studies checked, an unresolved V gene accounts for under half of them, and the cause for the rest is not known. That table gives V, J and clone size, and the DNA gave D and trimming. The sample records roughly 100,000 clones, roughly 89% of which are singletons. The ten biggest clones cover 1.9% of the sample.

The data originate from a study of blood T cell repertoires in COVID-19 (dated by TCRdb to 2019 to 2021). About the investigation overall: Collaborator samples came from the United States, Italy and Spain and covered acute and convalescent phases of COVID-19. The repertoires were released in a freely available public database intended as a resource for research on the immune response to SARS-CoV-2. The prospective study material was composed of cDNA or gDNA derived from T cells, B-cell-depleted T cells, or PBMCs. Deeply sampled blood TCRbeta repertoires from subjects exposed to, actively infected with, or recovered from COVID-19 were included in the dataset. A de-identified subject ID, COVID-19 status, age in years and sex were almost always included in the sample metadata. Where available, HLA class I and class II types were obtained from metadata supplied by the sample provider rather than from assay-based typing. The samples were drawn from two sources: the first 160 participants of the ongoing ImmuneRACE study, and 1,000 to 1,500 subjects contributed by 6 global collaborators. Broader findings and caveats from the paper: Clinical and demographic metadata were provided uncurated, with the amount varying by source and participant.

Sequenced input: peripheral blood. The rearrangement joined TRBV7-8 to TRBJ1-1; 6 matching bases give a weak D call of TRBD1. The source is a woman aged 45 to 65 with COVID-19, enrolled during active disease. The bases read TGTGCCAGCAGCTTAGTAGGGGGGAACACTGAAGCTTTCTTT. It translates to CASSLVGGNTEAFF.